One and the same sample provided the 19 T cell receptor beta chains below, sequenced in a study of T cell responses to AZD1222 COVID-19 vaccine. TCRdb's copy holds only in-frame clones and misses some; the assay was immunoSEQ multiplex PCR. The data show around 120,000 clones, about 89% seen once. Specimen: peripheral blood, collected on day 0 of AZD1222 vaccination. All receptors come from an adult in good health.

This clone appeared a single time. V is TRBV5-5 and J is TRBJ2-7, with D perhaps TRBD1 (5 bases). Trimming removed 2 bases at V and 2 bases at J, with 14 bases between. Germline lookup yields CDR1 SGHKS and CDR2 YYEKEE (reference sequence). The CDR3 has 15 amino acids. The CDR3 protein is CASSFQGRSTYEQYF. As DNA, the CDR3 is TGTGCCAGCAGCTTTCAGGGCAGATCCACCTACGAGCAGTACTTC.

The genes are TRBV3-1 (or the pseudogene TRBV3-2) and TRBJ2-3; a weak D match, TRBD2 (5 bases). The length of the CDR3 is 13 residues. Trimming removed 5 bases at V and 4 bases at J, with 10 bases between. CDR1 LGHDT and CDR2 YNNKEL come from the germline V gene (reference sequence). The CDR3: CASSKTGADTQYF. CDR3 bases: TGTGCCAGCAGCAAGACCGGGGCAGATACGCAGTATTTT.

J is TRBJ1-5 and V is TRBV2; 10 bases are a match to TRBD1. Trimming cost V 6 bases and J 3 bases; bases outside gene matches: 5. The germline V gene has CDR1 SNHLY and CDR2 FYNNEI. The length of the CDR3 is 15 residues. As DNA, the CDR3 is TGTGCCAGCAGCCTAGACAGGGGGCCCAATCAGCCCCAGCATTTT. Encoded protein: CASSLDRGPNQPQHF.

The chain employs TRBV7-9 and TRBJ2-1; 7 nucleotides agree with TRBD1. The CDR3 has 14 residues. Germline-derived CDR1 and CDR2 are SEHNR and FQNEAQ (reference sequence). After removal of 1 base from V and 7 bases from J, the junction contained 4 bases not matched to a gene. Here the CDR3 DNA reads TGTGCCAGCAGCTTAGGGGACAGCTTGAATGAGCAGTTCTTC. Translated: CASSLGDSLNEQFF.

V usage is TRBV4-1 and J usage is TRBJ2-3; D is unclear. V dropped 3 bases and J dropped 0 bases, with 4 bases sitting between them. Germline CDR1 and CDR2: MGHRA and YSYEKL. The CDR3 runs to 13 residues. The CDR3 loop reads CASSQGSTDTQYF. CDR3 nucleotides: TGCGCCAGCAGCCAGGGGAGCACAGATACGCAGTATTTT.

This sequence joins TRBV4-1 and TRBJ2-7, with D tentatively TRBD1 or TRBD2 (5 bases each). V gave up 5 bases and J gave up 5 bases, with 19 bases separating them. The CDR3 is 15 amino acids. Germline CDR1 and CDR2: MGHRA and YSYEKL. The CDR3 spells CASSESGPPDHEQYF. CDR3 in DNA: TGCGCCAGCAGCGAATCGGGACCCCCGGACCACGAGCAGTACTTC.

This chain links TRBV9 with TRBJ2-7; tentative D call: TRBD1 (6 bases). CDR3 length equals 16 residues. Germline CDR1 reads SGDLS; CDR2 reads YYNGEE. V was cut by 3 bases and J by 3 bases, with 19 bases left in between. The CDR3 sequence: CASSGKSGTPHYEQYF. For the CDR3, the DNA is TGTGCCAGCAGCGGCAAGTCCGGGACACCTCACTACGAGCAGTACTTC.

The CDR3 loop is CASTGQGNTEAFF. The CDR3 nucleotides read TGTGCCAGCACGGGACAGGGAAACACTGAAGCTTTCTTT. V usage is TRBV12-3 or TRBV12-4 and J usage is TRBJ1-1; 9 bases fit TRBD1. With V trimmed by 7 bases and J by 2 bases, 2 bases remained unmatched. The length of the CDR3 is 13 residues.

This clone was seen just once. This chain links TRBV7-2 with TRBJ2-3; 7 bases line up with TRBD2. V lost 1 base to trimming and J lost 2 bases; unmatched junction nucleotides: 3. This CDR3 region has 15 residues. Germline V gives CDR1 SGHTA, CDR2 FQGNSA. CDR3 protein: CASSLEGTNTDTQYF. The DNA for the CDR3 is TGTGCCAGCAGCTTAGAGGGGACTAACACAGATACGCAGTATTTT.

This chain connects TRBV6-5 to TRBJ2-7; 8 positions match TRBD2. With V trimmed by 0 bases and J by 0 bases, 1 base remained unmatched. Germline-derived CDR1 and CDR2 are MNHEY and SVGAGI. This CDR3 has 15 amino acids. The CDR3 DNA follows: TGTGCCAGCAGTTACTCCGGACTAGCCTCCTACGAGCAGTACTTC. It yields the protein CASSYSGLASYEQYF.

This sequence joins TRBV19 and TRBJ2-5, with 9 bases that match TRBD2. The V and J ends lost 8 bases and 4 bases, in that order; junction bases with no gene match: 8. CDR1 is LNHDA and CDR2 is SQIVND in the germline V gene (reference sequence). There are 14 residues in the CDR3. The CDR3 sequence is CASGPGLAGETQYF. CDR3 sequence (DNA): TGTGCCAGTGGACCGGGACTAGCAGGAGAGACCCAGTACTTC.

The rearrangement uses TRBV5-1 and TRBJ2-1, with 8 bases that match TRBD1. The trim removed 4 bases at V and 9 bases at J, leaving 9 bases unmatched. CDR3 length equals 14 residues. From germline, CDR1 is SGHRS and CDR2 YFSETQ. The CDR3 region is CASSPDRGSGEQFF. CDR3 in DNA: TGCGCCAGCAGCCCCGACAGGGGTTCGGGTGAGCAGTTCTTC.

This chain uses TRBV18 with TRBJ1-2; a weak D match, TRBD1 (6 bases). Trimming shortened V by 6 bases and J by 8 bases, and 19 bases separated the two germline ends. The germline V gene encodes CDR1 KGHSH and CDR2 LQKENI. The length of the CDR3 is 14 residues. The DNA for the CDR3 is TGTGCCAGCTCCCAAGGGTTGCAGGGGCCAGGCTACACCTTC. Protein sequence: CASSQGLQGPGYTF.

CDR3 nucleotide sequence: TGTGCCAGCAGCCAAGCGGGGGGCCTTTACGAGCAGTACTTC. This gives the protein CASSQAGGLYEQYF. This sequence joins TRBV14 and TRBJ2-7; TRBD2 is a possible D gene (7 bases). The CDR3 length is 14 residues. Germline CDR1 is SGHDN and CDR2 is FVKESK. V was cut by 1 base and J by 4 bases, with 11 bases left in between.

V gene TRBV27 combines with J gene TRBJ1-6; D not certain. Trimming took off 0 bases at V and 6 bases at J, with 6 bases between the two ends. The CDR3 runs 14 residues. Germline CDR1 reads MNHEY; CDR2 reads SMNVEV (reference sequence). The CDR3 is CASSLSWGNSPLHF. DNA for the CDR3: TGTGCCAGCAGTTTATCGTGGGGTAATTCACCCCTCCACTTT.

This rearrangement joins TRBV12-3 or TRBV12-4 to TRBJ2-5; D is uncertain. V gave up 10 bases and J gave up 5 bases, with 14 bases separating them. This CDR3 region has 12 residues. The chain's CDR3 is CATSDPGETQYF. In DNA, the CDR3 is TGTGCCACTTCGGATCCTGGGGAGACCCAGTACTTC.

In this sample, this clone turned up once. J is TRBJ1-5 and V is TRBV6-1; D is ambiguous. Germline CDR1 reads MNHNS; CDR2 reads SASEGT. V lost 0 bases and J lost 3, with 15 bases in between. This CDR3 comprises 17 residues. The chain's CDR3 is CASSEALVSRANQPQHF. CDR3 nucleotides: TGTGCCAGCAGTGAAGCGCTTGTGTCTCGGGCCAATCAGCCCCAGCATTTT.

The chain combines TRBV9 with TRBJ1-4; TRBD1 is a possible D gene (6 bases). Germline CDR1 reads SGDLS; CDR2 reads YYNGEE. The CDR3 runs 16 residues. Trimming pared 0 bases from V and 5 bases from J, leaving 14 bases between. CDR3 region: CASSVDGGGKNEKLFF. The CDR3 bases are TGTGCCAGCAGCGTAGATGGAGGGGGGAAGAATGAAAAACTGTTTTTT.

This sequence joins TRBV5-8 and TRBJ2-3, with D perhaps TRBD2 (6 bases). Trimming shortened V by 2 bases and J by 2 bases, and 12 bases separated the two germline ends. In germline, CDR1 is SGHTS, CDR2 YDEGEE. CDR3 size: 15 residues. This chain's CDR3 is CASSLGSGYTDTQYF. As DNA, the CDR3 is TGTGCCAGCAGCTTAGGTAGCGGATACACAGATACGCAGTATTTT.